This T cell receptor beta chain was captured in a study of CD8+ T cells in alopecia areata. Turning to the study itself: Patients in the treated group were given tofacitinib by mouth, 5 to 10 mg twice a day.

Whole-study results and caveats: Patients displayed less clarity in TCR sharing than mice, a finding possibly related to HLA.

Germline V lookup: CDR1 SQVTM, CDR2 ANQGSEA. V was trimmed by 0 bases and J by 8 bases, leaving 10 bases between them. This CDR3 has 12 amino acids. Treatment here: oral pan-JAK inhibitor, 5-10 mg twice daily. Patients with alopecia areata provided lesional scalp punch biopsies as well as peripheral blood. Sorted out of PBMCs were CD4+ T cells and CD8+ T cells. A note on this clone: Its target is unknown.

Sequencing templates came from extracted RNA that was reverse transcribed into cDNA. Method: immunoSEQ multiplex PCR; TCRdb's copy keeps in-frame clones and lacks some. The data contain a few hundred thousand clones, over 60% of them singletons. Specimen: CD4+ T cells sorted from blood, collected at approximately week 42, from a patient treated with tofacitinib. The origin of this receptor is a human donor with alopecia areata. V gene TRBV29-1 combines with J gene TRBJ1-2; unclear D gene. The CDR3 bases are TGCAGCGTTGAAGATCTGGACCCCGGCTACACCTTC. Its translation is CSVEDLDPGYTF.